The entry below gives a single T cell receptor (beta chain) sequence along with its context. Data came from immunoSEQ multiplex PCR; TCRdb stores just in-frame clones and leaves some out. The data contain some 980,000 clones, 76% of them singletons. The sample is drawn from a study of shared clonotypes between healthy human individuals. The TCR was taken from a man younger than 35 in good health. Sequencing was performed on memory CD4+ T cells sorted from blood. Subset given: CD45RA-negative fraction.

The CDR3 DNA reads as TGTGCCAGCAGTAGAACTAGCGGCTATAGCTACGAGCAGTACTTC. It codes for CASSRTSGYSYEQYF. The rearrangement joins TRBV6-1 to TRBJ2-7; TRBD2 agrees at 8 bases. From germline, CDR1 is MNHNS and CDR2 SASEGT. The length of the CDR3 is 15 residues. With 5 bases clipped from V and 3 bases from J, the junction kept 9 bases outside the gene matches.